This T cell receptor beta chain was recorded in a study of T cell responses to AZD1222 COVID-19 vaccine. Study results and limitations: Reports indicate that nearly half of spike-specific TCRs are directed at unmutated variant regions. Seropositive status at baseline applied to only five or six AZD1222 recipients. Spike-specific TCR breadth rose after two AZD1222 doses, and depth rose as well.

This clone was detected once. The antigen is not known. The CDR3 totals 16 residues. Per the germline V gene, CDR1 is MNHEY and CDR2 is SVGAGI. V gave up 2 bases and J gave up 4 bases, with 12 bases separating them. Clones were sequenced by immunoSEQ multiplex PCR, and TCRdb holds only the in-frame ones, with some missing. Among about 160,000 clones listed, roughly 90% were seen once. V is TRBV6-5 and J is TRBJ2-6; D possibly corresponds to TRBD2 (5 bases). This clonotype originated in an adult who received the AZD1222 COVID-19 vaccine. The sequenced sample was peripheral blood, obtained 28 days after the second AZD1222 dose. This CDR3 reads CASSYARPGGANVLTF. In DNA form, the CDR3 reads TGTGCCAGCAGTTACGCCCGCCCGGGAGGGGCCAACGTCCTGACTTTC.